The 22 T cell receptor beta chains below were found in one sample sequenced in a study of blood T cell repertoires in COVID-19. Sequencing used immunoSEQ multiplex PCR; TCRdb keeps in-frame clones, though not all of them. The sample has approximately 31,000 clones, approximately 93% seen once. The sample was peripheral blood. These receptors originate from a man aged 55 to 70 with acute or convalescent COVID-19.

This chain uses TRBV4-1 with TRBJ2-5, with D hard to call. V lost 1 base to trimming and J lost 1 base, with 7 bases between them. Germline CDR1 and CDR2: MGHRA and YSYEKL. This CDR3 has 14 amino acids. The CDR3, as DNA: TGCGCCAGCAGCCAAGGTCCGGTCCAAGAGACCCAGTACTTC. Its protein is CASSQGPVQETQYF.

This rearrangement joins TRBV10-2 to TRBJ2-3, with 7 bases that match TRBD2. The germline CDR1 and CDR2 sequences are WSHSY and SAAADI. The CDR3 sequence is 16 residues long. V trimming: 2 bases; J trimming: 0 bases; junction bases outside the gene matches: 5. The CDR3 sequence: CASSEMWRESTDTQYF. CDR3 nucleotides: TGCGCCAGCAGTGAGATGTGGCGGGAGAGCACAGATACGCAGTATTTT.

This chain connects TRBV19 to TRBJ1-1, with TRBD1 as a possible D gene (6 bases). This CDR3 region has 14 residues. Deletions cut 1 base from V and 4 bases from J, with 10 bases between. Germline V gene lookup returns CDR1 LNHDA and CDR2 SQIVND (reference sequence). The CDR3 region has the DNA TGTGCCAGTAGTATAGGGACAGACATCACTGAAGCTTTCTTT. Residues: CASSIGTDITEAFF.

The J gene is TRBJ1-1, the V gene TRBV7-6; 7 nucleotides agree with TRBD1. The J segment lost 4 bases and the V segment lost 5 bases, leaving 10 bases of the junction unmatched. Per germline, CDR1 SGHVS and CDR2 FNYEAQ. CDR3 size: 15 residues. DNA of the CDR3: TGTGCCAGCAGCCTCCAAAGGGGGCGAGGCACTGAAGCTTTCTTT. Protein: CASSLQRGRGTEAFF.

In nucleotides, the CDR3 is TGCGCCAGCAGCTTTTCCGCCGGGACAGGGAATGGCTACACCTTC. Translated: CASSFSAGTGNGYTF. This chain uses TRBV5-1 with TRBJ1-2, with 9 bases fitting TRBD1. This CDR3 region has 15 residues. Germline values: CDR1 SGHRS, CDR2 YFSETQ. V was clipped by 2 bases and J by 6 bases; unmatched bases: 8. Combining the CDR3 with reference TRBV5-1 and TRBJ1-2 gives the whole variable domain KAGVTQTPRYLIKTRGQQVTLSCSPISGHRSVSWYQQTPGQGLQFLFEYFSETQRNKGNFPGRFSGRQFSNSRSEMNVSTLELGDSALYLCASSFSAGTGNGYTFGSGTRLTVV.

The rearrangement links TRBV5-6 to TRBJ1-6; D is uncertain. The germline V and J ends were trimmed by 1 base and 12 bases, with 8 bases remaining between them. Germline CDR1 and CDR2: SGHDT and YYEEEE. The CDR3 is made up of 12 amino acids. The CDR3 nucleotides are TGTGCCAGCAGCTTGAATCAGGAACCCCTCCACTTT. Translating it yields CASSLNQEPLHF.

The chain joins TRBV7-2 to TRBJ2-3, with TRBD1 matching 10 bases. This CDR3 spans 16 amino acids. The V gene end was trimmed by 1 base and the J gene end by 7 bases; junction bases not matched to a gene: 8. The germline V gene encodes CDR1 SGHTA and CDR2 FQGNSA. DNA for the CDR3: TGTGCCAGCAGCTTAGATTTGACAGGGGGCAGGAATACGCAGTATTTT. As protein: CASSLDLTGGRNTQYF.

With respect to this clone: The junction departs from the called germline gene at one end, perhaps through a read error. The chain links TRBV11-3 to TRBJ2-2, with 8 bases fitting TRBD1. CDR1 and CDR2 from the germline V gene are SGHNT and YENEEA. This CDR3 has 14 amino acids. The CDR3 DNA is TGTGCCTGCAGGACAGGGACGAACACCGGGGAGCTGTTTTTT. Translation: CACRTGTNTGELFF.

This rearrangement joins TRBV5-4 to TRBJ2-5; perhaps TRBD1 as D (6 bases). Looked up from germline, CDR1 is SGHNT and CDR2 is YYREEE (reference sequence). The CDR3 runs 14 residues. V gave up 4 bases and J gave up 4 bases, with 14 bases separating them. The CDR3 region is CASSLQGTRETQYF. The CDR3, as DNA: TGTGCCAGCAGCCTACAGGGTACGCGAGAGACCCAGTACTTC.

The chain has TRBV28 and TRBJ2-1; D may be TRBD1 (6 bases). The V and J ends lost 6 bases and 6 bases respectively, with 15 bases between them. Looked up from germline, CDR1 is MDHEN and CDR2 is SYDVKM. This CDR3 comprises 14 residues. The CDR3 DNA is TGTGCCAGCAGCCGGGCCGCCAGGGGCAATGAGCAGTTCTTC. Its translation: CASSRAARGNEQFF.

The chain employs TRBV18 and TRBJ1-4; D perhaps matches TRBD1 (6 bases). V lost 2 bases and J 3 bases, leaving 10 bases between the germline ends. The CDR3 covers 15 residues. CDR1 KGHSH and CDR2 LQKENI come from the germline V gene. This CDR3 reads CASSPWQGPNEKLFF. The CDR3 DNA reads as TGTGCCAGCTCACCATGGCAGGGGCCTAATGAAAAACTGTTTTTT.

The rearrangement joins TRBV5-1 to TRBJ2-7, with TRBD2 identical over 13 bases. The CDR3 contains 14 residues. Unmatched junction bases numbered 1, after V lost 3 bases and J lost 4 bases. Germline assignment: CDR1 SGHRS and CDR2 YFSETQ. Here the CDR3 DNA reads TGCGCCAGCAGCTGGACTAGCGGGAGATACGAGCAGTACTTC. Protein product: CASSWTSGRYEQYF. Drawing the rest from reference TRBV5-1 and TRBJ2-7, the complete variable domain is KAGVTQTPRYLIKTRGQQVTLSCSPISGHRSVSWYQQTPGQGLQFLFEYFSETQRNKGNFPGRFSGRQFSNSRSEMNVSTLELGDSALYLCASSWTSGRYEQYFGPGTRLTVT.

This chain uses TRBV27 with TRBJ1-4; D not certain. CDR3 length: 16 amino acids. V lost 5 bases and J 2 bases, leaving 15 bases between the germline ends. Germline V lookup: CDR1 MNHEY, CDR2 SMNVEV (reference sequence). The CDR3 is CASSTVGGRTNEKLFF. The CDR3 DNA reads TGTGCCAGCAGTACAGTAGGAGGGCGTACTAATGAAAAACTGTTTTTT. Full variable domain (remainder filled in from reference TRBV27 and TRBJ1-4): EAQVTQNPRYLITVTGKKLTVTCSQNMNHEYMSWYRQDPGLGLRQIYYSMNVEVTDKGDVPEGYKVSRKEKRNFPLILESPSPNQTSLYFCASSTVGGRTNEKLFFGSGTQLSVL.

V gene TRBV5-1 combines with J gene TRBJ1-1, with D perhaps matching TRBD1 (6 bases). The V gene lost 3 bases and the J gene lost 0 bases, with 9 bases spanning the gap. The CDR3 loop spans 14 amino acids. The V gene's germline CDR1 is SGHRS and CDR2 YFSETQ. Here the CDR3 reads CASSSRTVNTEAFF. The CDR3, as DNA: TGCGCCAGCAGCTCCAGGACAGTGAACACTGAAGCTTTCTTT.

The rearrangement uses TRBV7-2 and TRBJ1-6; TRBD1 might be the D (5 bases). The CDR3 extends over 15 amino acids. V lost 4 bases and J 5 bases, leaving 12 bases between the germline ends. The germline CDR1 and CDR2 sequences are SGHTA and FQGNSA. The CDR3: CASSSRWGNNSPLHF. As DNA, the CDR3 is TGTGCCAGCAGCTCTCGGTGGGGCAATAATTCACCCCTCCACTTT.

The J gene is TRBJ2-1, the V gene TRBV13, with D perhaps matching TRBD1 (5 bases). The CDR3 contains 15 residues. Trimming removed 7 bases at V and 0 bases at J, with 13 bases between. Germline assignment: CDR1 PRHDT and CDR2 FYEKMQ (reference sequence). Written as DNA, the CDR3 is TGTGCCAGCACTTTTTACAGGAGCTCCTACAATGAGCAGTTCTTC. Translating it yields CASTFYRSSYNEQFF.

J is TRBJ2-3 and V is TRBV7-2, with TRBD2 matching 15 bases. Germline V lookup: CDR1 SGHTA, CDR2 FQGNSA. J gave up 4 bases and V 5 bases, and 10 bases lay outside the gene matches. The CDR3 runs 18 residues. The CDR3 spells CASSPRGGLAGGADTQYF. CDR3 bases: TGTGCCAGCAGCCCACGAGGGGGACTAGCGGGAGGAGCAGATACGCAGTATTTT.

The chain couples TRBV7-9 to TRBJ2-7, with 7 bases lining up with TRBD2. The germline gives CDR1 SEHNR, CDR2 FQNEAQ (reference sequence). V was clipped by 5 bases and J by 3 bases; unmatched bases: 7. There are 14 residues in the CDR3. CDR3: CASSPGTGGYEQYF. The CDR3, as DNA: TGTGCCAGCAGCCCCGGGACGGGAGGCTACGAGCAGTACTTC.

The chain carries TRBV28 and TRBJ1-2, with D tentatively TRBD1 (6 bases). The germline V and J ends were trimmed by 3 bases and 6 bases, with 11 bases remaining between them. Germline CDR1 and CDR2: MDHEN and SYDVKM. The CDR3 length is 13 residues. The CDR3 protein is CASSFRQGHGYTF. In DNA, the CDR3 is TGTGCCAGCAGTTTCCGGCAGGGGCATGGCTACACCTTC.

The V and J genes are TRBV7-9 and TRBJ2-4; possibly TRBD2 for D (5 bases). The CDR3 runs to 17 residues. The ends were cut back, 4 bases at V and 4 bases at J, with 20 bases in the middle. Germline CDR1 SEHNR, CDR2 FQNEAQ (reference sequence). The CDR3, as DNA: TGTGCCAGCAGCTCGCCTCTCAGCGGACCTAAGAAAAACATTCAGTACTTC. Translation: CASSSPLSGPKKNIQYF. The entire variable domain, with the rest obtained from reference TRBV7-9 and TRBJ2-4, is as follows: DTGVSQNPRHKITKRGQNVTFRCDPISEHNRLYWYRQTLGQGPEFLTYFQNEAQLEKSRLLSDRFSAERPKGSFSTLEIQRTEQGDSAMYLCASSSPLSGPKKNIQYFGAGTRLSVL.

The chain couples TRBV5-5 to TRBJ1-3, with a possible D match to TRBD1 (6 bases). The CDR3 spans 16 residues. Germline CDR1 and CDR2: SGHKS and YYEKEE (reference sequence). With 5 bases removed from V and 0 bases from J, the gap between germline ends came to 15 bases. CDR3 nucleotides: TGTGCCAGCAGTCAACAGGGAGATCTCTCTGGAAACACCATATATTTT. It codes for CASSQQGDLSGNTIYF.

V gene TRBV21-1 combines with J gene TRBJ2-5; TRBD2 was called by the table and not checked on the DNA. TRBV21-1 is listed as a pseudogene. The CDR3 covers 16 residues. As DNA, the CDR3 is TGTGCCAGCAGCACCCGACCGGGACTAGCGGGAGAGACCCAGTACTTC. It codes for CASSTRPGLAGETQYF.